This T cell receptor (beta chain) emerged from a study of cytomegalovirus exposure and HLA in healthy donors. The wider study: About 179 million T cells yielded more than 90 million unique TCR beta sequences in earlier analysis.

Notes on this clone: The antigen is unknown.

Regarding the study as a whole: For most TCR beta V segments, an earlier analysis put the productive rate at about 87% or about 30% of the time. In a later analysis, most CMV-associated TCR beta chains appeared HLA-restricted. The number of N-insertions in an Asian-associated ancestry cluster was reportedly below the 666-donor mean in a later analysis.

The PCR employed 60 Vbeta primers together with 13 Jbeta primers. The method was immunoSEQ multiplex PCR; TCRdb's version includes in-frame clones alone and lacks a portion of them. The sample holds around 110,000 clones, 80% to 85% seen once. This CDR3 region has 14 residues. Germline V CDR1 and CDR2: MNHEY, SMNVEV (reference sequence). Trimming removed 5 bases from V and 3 bases from J, with 14 bases in between. This TCR derives from a woman younger than 45 in good health and CMV-seronegative. The V gene is TRBV27, the J gene TRBJ2-7, with D maybe TRBD1 (6 bases). Source material: PBMCs. The CDR3 loop is CASSIGRGDYEQYF. In nucleotides, the CDR3 is TGTGCCAGCAGTATCGGCAGGGGAGACTACGAGCAGTACTTC.